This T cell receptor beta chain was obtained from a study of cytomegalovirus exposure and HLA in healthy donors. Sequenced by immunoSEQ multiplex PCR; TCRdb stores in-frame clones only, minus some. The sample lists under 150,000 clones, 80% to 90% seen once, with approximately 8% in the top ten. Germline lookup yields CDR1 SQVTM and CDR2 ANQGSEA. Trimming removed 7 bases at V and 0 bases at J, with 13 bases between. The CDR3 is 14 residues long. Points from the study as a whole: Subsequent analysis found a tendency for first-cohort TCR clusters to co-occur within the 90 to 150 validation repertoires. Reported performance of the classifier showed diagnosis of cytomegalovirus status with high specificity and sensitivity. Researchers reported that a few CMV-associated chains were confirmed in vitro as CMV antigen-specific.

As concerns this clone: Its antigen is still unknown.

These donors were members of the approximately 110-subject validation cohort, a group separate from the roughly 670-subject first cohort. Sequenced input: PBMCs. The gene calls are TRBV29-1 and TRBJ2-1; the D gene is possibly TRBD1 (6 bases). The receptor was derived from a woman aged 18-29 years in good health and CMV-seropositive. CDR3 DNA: TGCAGCGGGAGCAGGGGCTACTCCTACAATGAGCAGTTCTTC. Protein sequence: CSGSRGYSYNEQFF.